Below, one T cell receptor (beta chain) is given with its context. What it binds is not known. The record originates from a study of shared clonotypes between healthy human individuals. Points from the study as a whole: Donor scarcity curtailed the genetic and exposure-history diversity represented herein.

Healthy adults negative for HIV, lacking recent acute infections or vaccinations, served as donors. V was trimmed by 0 bases and J by 7 bases, leaving 13 bases between them. CDR3 size: 14 residues. CDR1 is SGDLS, CDR2 YYNGEE, per germline. Around 31,000 T cell genomes, or approximately 0.3 ug DNA, went into unsorted PBMC replicate PCRs. Assay used: immunoSEQ multiplex PCR; TCRdb lists only in-frame clones, some missing. Of over 400,000 clones listed, 81% are singletons. V is TRBV9 and J is TRBJ2-5, with D unclear. The clonotype was recovered from a middle-aged woman in good health. Some clones in this sample may be carry-over from other donors' samples. Sequenced input: PBMCs. As DNA, the CDR3 is TGTGCCAGCAGCGTAGGGGGTTTCCTCGGGACCCAGTACTTC. It is translated as CASSVGGFLGTQYF.